This T cell receptor beta chain was recovered during a study of blood T cell repertoires in COVID-19 (TCRdb year 2020). As for the study more broadly: Samples from collaborators originated in the United States, Italy and Spain and spanned both the acute and convalescent phases of COVID-19. The material from the prospective study consisted of cDNA or gDNA derived from T cells, B-cell-depleted T cells, or PBMCs. Subjects who had been exposed to COVID-19, were actively infected with it, or had recovered from it provided the deeply sampled blood TCRbeta repertoires that made up the dataset. The repertoires were made available in a free public database intended to serve as a resource for research on the immune response to SARS-CoV-2. Samples came from the ongoing ImmuneRACE study (first 160 participants) plus 1,254 subjects from 6 global collaborators. A de-identified subject ID, COVID-19 status, age in years and sex were almost always included in the sample metadata. Where HLA class I and class II types were available, the types were taken from metadata supplied by the sample provider, not from assay-based typing. What the work shows at the level of the full study, not this receptor alone: Clinical and demographic metadata were provided uncurated, with the amount varying by source and participant.

In the case of this clone: Its cognate antigen has yet to be identified. Base-call qualities are not available, and no considerably larger clone is one nucleotide away.

CDR1 and CDR2 were assigned from the germline V gene as ENHRY and SYGVKD. V loses 2 bases, J loses 7 bases, and the germline ends lie 9 bases apart. The CDR3 has 13 amino acids, counting the end cysteine and phenylalanine. The retained sequence is limited to the CDR3, 39 bases, with the frame set at the first base. The collaborating institutions used their own protocols to collect whole blood in K2EDTA tubes. Collaborator samples were shipped for TCRbeta analysis as frozen whole blood, isolated PBMCs, or DNA extracted from either sample type. TCRbeta CDR3 regions were amplified from genomic DNA by means of the immunoSEQ Assay, a bias-controlled multiplex PCR. The authors' analysis ran thus. The number of nucleated cells in each sample was estimated from the amplification of reference gene primers within the assay. Sequence reads were collapsed and filtered to measure the absolute abundance of every unique TCRbeta CDR3 rearrangement. Productive Simpson clonality was computed per sample as the square root of Simpson's diversity index over productive rearrangements. The table was pulled from immuneACCESS by TCRdb, which kept in-frame rearrangements only. Such tables lose some clones; where checked, under half of the loss comes from unresolved V genes, and the rest has no known cause. V, J and clone size were drawn from that table, and D and trimming were deduced from the DNA. The table for this sample lists about 200,000 clones; 70% to 90% of them were counted only once. The top ten hold 20% to 25% of the sample.

The source material was peripheral blood. The receptor chain draws on TRBV10-3 and TRBJ1-5; the D gene is possibly TRBD1, with 5 bases matching. The source of this sequence is a man between 60 and 75 years old with active or convalescent COVID-19. The base sequence is TGTGCCATCAGTGAGGACAGAGAACAGCCCCAGCATTTT. The resulting protein is CAISEDREQPQHF.